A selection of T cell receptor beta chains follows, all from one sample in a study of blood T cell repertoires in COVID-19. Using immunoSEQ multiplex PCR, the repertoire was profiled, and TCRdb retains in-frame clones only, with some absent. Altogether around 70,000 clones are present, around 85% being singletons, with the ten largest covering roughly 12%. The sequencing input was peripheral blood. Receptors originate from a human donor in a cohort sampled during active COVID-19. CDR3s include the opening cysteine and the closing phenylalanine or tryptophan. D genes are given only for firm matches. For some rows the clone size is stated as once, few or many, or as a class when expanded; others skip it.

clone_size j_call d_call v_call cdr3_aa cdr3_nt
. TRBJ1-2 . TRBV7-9 CASSPRVSGGYTF TGTGCCAGCAGCCCTAGGGTTAGCGGTGGCTACACCTTC
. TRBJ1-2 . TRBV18 CASSPSSPGGYGYTF TGTGCCAGCTCACCAAGTAGTCCTGGTGGCTATGGCTACACCTTC
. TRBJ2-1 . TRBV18 CASHGGSGGTTNEQFF TGTGCCAGCCACGGAGGGTCCGGGGGAACTACAAATGAGCAGTTCTTC
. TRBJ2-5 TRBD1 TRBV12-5 CASGLGQGETQYF TGTGCTAGTGGTTTGGGACAGGGAGAGACCCAGTACTTC
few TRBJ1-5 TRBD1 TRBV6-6 CASSYSTGGGQPQHF TGTGCCAGCAGTTACTCGACAGGGGGTGGTCAGCCCCAGCATTTT
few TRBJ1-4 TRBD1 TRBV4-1 CASSQDTGQGKSEKLFF TGCGCCAGCAGCCAAGATACGGGACAGGGAAAGTCTGAAAAACTGTTTTTT
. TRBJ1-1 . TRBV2 CASRDSYMNTEAFF TGTGCCAGCAGGGACAGTTACATGAACACTGAAGCTTTCTTT
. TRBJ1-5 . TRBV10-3 CAIRRNDNQPQHF TGTGCCATCAGGCGTAACGACAATCAGCCCCAGCATTTT
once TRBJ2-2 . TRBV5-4 CASSSRGTGELFF TGTGCCAGCAGTAGCCGGGGGACCGGGGAGCTGTTTTTT
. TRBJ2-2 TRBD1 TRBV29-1 CSVDSTGTDTGELFF TGCAGCGTTGACTCGACAGGGACGGACACCGGGGAGCTGTTTTTT
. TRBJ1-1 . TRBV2 CASSEREVRANTEAFF TGTGCCAGCAGTGAAAGAGAGGTTCGCGCGAACACTGAAGCTTTCTTT
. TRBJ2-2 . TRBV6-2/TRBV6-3 CASSALRTGELFF TGTGCCAGCAGTGCCCTCCGGACCGGGGAGCTGTTTTTT
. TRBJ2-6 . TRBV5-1 CASSLFTDGANVLTF TGCGCCAGCAGCTTGTTTACAGATGGGGCCAACGTCCTGACTTTC
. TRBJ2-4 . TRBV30 CAWSEAPTVAKNIQYF TGTGCCTGGAGTGAGGCCCCGACAGTAGCCAAAAACATTCAGTACTTC
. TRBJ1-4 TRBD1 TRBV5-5 CASSLGTGAPGTNEKLFF TGTGCCAGCAGCTTAGGGACAGGGGCGCCAGGGACTAATGAAAAACTGTTTTTT
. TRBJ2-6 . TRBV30 CAWSPGSGANVLTF TGTGCCTGGAGTCCGGGGTCTGGGGCCAACGTCCTGACTTTC
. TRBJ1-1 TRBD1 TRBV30 CAFHRGPNTEAFF TGTGCCTTCCACAGGGGCCCGAACACTGAAGCTTTCTTT
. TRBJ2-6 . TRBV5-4 CASSLGGAFESGANVLTF TGTGCCAGCAGCCTCGGAGGGGCATTCGAATCTGGGGCCAACGTCCTGACTTTC
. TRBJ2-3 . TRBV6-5 CASASGGLIADTQYF TGTGCCAGCGCGTCGGGGGGCTTAATTGCAGATACGCAGTATTTT
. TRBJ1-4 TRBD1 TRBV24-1 CATSASQGVNEKLFF TGTGCCACCAGTGCCTCCCAGGGGGTGAATGAAAAACTGTTTTTT
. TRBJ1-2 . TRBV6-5 CASSLNRFYGYTF TGTGCCAGCAGCCTAAACAGGTTCTATGGCTACACCTTC
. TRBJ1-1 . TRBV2 CASIEDRNTEAFF TGTGCCAGCATCGAGGACAGGAACACTGAAGCTTTCTTT
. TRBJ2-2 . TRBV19 CASNPQGGYTGELFF TGTGCCAGTAACCCCCAAGGAGGTTACACCGGGGAGCTGTTTTTT
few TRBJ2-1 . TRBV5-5 CASSLEGHPNSYNEQFF TGTGCCAGCAGCTTGGAGGGACACCCAAATTCCTACAATGAGCAGTTCTTC
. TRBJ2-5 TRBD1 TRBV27 CASSFTGVAQETQYF TGTGCCAGCAGTTTTACAGGGGTGGCACAAGAGACCCAGTACTTC
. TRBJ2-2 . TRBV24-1 CATSGVSGELFF TGTGCCACCTCGGGTGTAAGCGGGGAGCTGTTTTTT
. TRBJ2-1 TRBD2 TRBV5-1 CASSLALAGEYYNEQFF TGCGCCAGCAGCTTGGCACTAGCGGGGGAGTACTACAATGAGCAGTTCTTC
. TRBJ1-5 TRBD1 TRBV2 CASGQGLNQPQHF TGTGCCAGTGGACAGGGTCTCAATCAGCCCCAGCATTTT
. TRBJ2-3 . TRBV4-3 CASSLNVNSADTQYF TGCGCCAGCAGCCTGAATGTGAACTCGGCAGATACGCAGTATTTT
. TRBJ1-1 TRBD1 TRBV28 CASSFYRQGASFDTEAFF TGTGCCAGCAGTTTCTACCGGCAGGGGGCAAGTTTTGACACTGAAGCTTTCTTT
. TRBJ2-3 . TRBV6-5 CASSYGADGTDTQYF TGTGCCAGCAGTTATGGGGCAGACGGCACAGATACGCAGTATTTT
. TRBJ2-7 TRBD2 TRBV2 CASRPSGVEQYF TGTGCCAGCAGGCCTAGCGGGGTAGAGCAGTACTTC
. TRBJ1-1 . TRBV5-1 CASSLSTGTEAFF TGCGCCAGCAGCTTGAGCACAGGGACTGAAGCTTTCTTT
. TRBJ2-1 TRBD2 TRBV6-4 CASSVMAGGQNEQFF TGTGCCAGCAGTGTGATGGCGGGGGGGCAAAATGAGCAGTTCTTC
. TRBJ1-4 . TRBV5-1 CASSLGLGPGGEKLFF TGCGCCAGCAGCTTGGGATTAGGCCCGGGGGGTGAAAAACTGTTTTTT
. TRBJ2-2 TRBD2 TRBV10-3 CAISESYGLATHTGELFF TGTGCCATCAGTGAGAGTTATGGACTAGCGACTCACACCGGGGAGCTGTTTTTT
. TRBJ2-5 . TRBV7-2 CASTISGGGQETQYF TGTGCCAGCACTATCTCGGGGGGCGGGCAAGAGACCCAGTACTTC
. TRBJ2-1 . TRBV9 CASSVRGSPIGNEQFF TGTGCCAGCAGCGTAAGGGGTTCCCCTATCGGCAATGAGCAGTTCTTC
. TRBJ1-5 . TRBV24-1 CATSDETGGFNQPQHF TGTGCCACCAGTGATGAGACAGGCGGATTCAATCAGCCCCAGCATTTT
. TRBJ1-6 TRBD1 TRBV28 CASSLRRGRSYNSPLHF TGTGCCAGCAGTTTAAGAAGGGGGCGCTCCTATAATTCACCCCTCCACTTT
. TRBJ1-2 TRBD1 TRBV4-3 CASSQDYRGGGYTF TGCGCCAGCAGCCAAGACTACAGGGGCGGTGGCTACACCTTC
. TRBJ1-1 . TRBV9 CASSTHPLEGVSTEAFF TGTGCCAGCAGCACCCACCCCCTCGAGGGAGTAAGCACTGAAGCTTTCTTT
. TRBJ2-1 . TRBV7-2 CASSSSLYEQFF TGTGCCAGCAGCTCCTCTTTGTATGAGCAGTTCTTC
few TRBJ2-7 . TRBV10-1 CASRDTYEQYF TGCGCCAGCAGGGACACCTACGAGCAGTACTTC
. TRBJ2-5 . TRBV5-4 CASSFPPGQGETQYF TGTGCCAGCAGCTTTCCACCGGGCCAGGGAGAGACCCAGTACTTC
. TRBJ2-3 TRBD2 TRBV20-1 CSASWGGNTDTQYF TGCAGTGCTAGTTGGGGGGGGAACACAGATACGCAGTATTTT
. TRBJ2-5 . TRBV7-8 CASSLDLTGQETQYF TGTGCCAGCAGCTTAGATCTAACAGGCCAAGAGACCCAGTACTTC
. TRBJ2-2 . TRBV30 CAWSVEGRTGELFF TGTGCCTGGAGTGTGGAGGGGAGGACCGGGGAGCTGTTTTTT
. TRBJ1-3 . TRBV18 CASSPQGLGNTIYF TGTGCCAGCTCACCCCAGGGTCTCGGAAACACCATATATTTT
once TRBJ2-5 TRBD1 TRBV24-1 CATSDSGTAQETQYF TGTGCCACCAGTGACTCCGGGACAGCACAAGAGACCCAGTACTTC
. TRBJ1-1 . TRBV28 CASTIPGLDTEAFF TGTGCCAGCACCATCCCAGGCTTGGACACTGAAGCTTTCTTT
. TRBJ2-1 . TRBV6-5 CASTTQYNEQFF TGTGCCAGCACGACACAATACAATGAGCAGTTCTTC
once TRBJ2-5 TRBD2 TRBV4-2 CASSQDGGAGGETQYF TGTGCCAGCAGCCAAGATGGGGGAGCCGGGGGGGAGACCCAGTACTTC
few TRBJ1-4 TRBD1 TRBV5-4 CASSAAQDRVNEKLFF TGTGCCAGCAGCGCCGCGCAGGACAGGGTTAATGAAAAACTGTTTTTT
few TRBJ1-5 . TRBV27 CASSAYSNQPQHF TGTGCCAGCAGCGCCTATAGCAATCAGCCCCAGCATTTT
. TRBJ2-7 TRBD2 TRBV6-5 CASSLSGGGVPYEQYF TGTGCCAGCAGTTTGTCGGGAGGGGGGGTACCCTACGAGCAGTACTTC
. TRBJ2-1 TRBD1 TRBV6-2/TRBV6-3 CASSYSGQTYNEQFF TGTGCCAGCAGTTACTCGGGACAGACGTACAATGAGCAGTTCTTC
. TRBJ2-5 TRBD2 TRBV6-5 CASTRGTSLETQYF TGTGCCAGCACCCGAGGGACTAGCCTGGAGACCCAGTACTTC